This T cell receptor beta chain originates from a study of CD8+CD57+ T cells in acquired aplastic anemia. The template used for profiling TCR beta VDJ and CDR3 was genomic DNA. One entry per CDR3 protein, called by TCRdb with MiXCR from the reads. The sample contains around 140,000 distinct CDR3 sequences, 41% of which appear only once. Germline-derived CDR1 and CDR2 are SGHDT and YYEEEE. J gave up 0 bases and V 4 bases, and 4 bases lay outside the gene matches. The CDR3 consists of 15 residues. The sequence came from a human donor in good health, serving as a control. The chain carries TRBV5-6 and TRBJ1-3, with 7 bases that match TRBD1. What was sequenced was sorted CD4+, CD8+, or CD8+CD57+ T cells (not recorded which) from PBMCs. The CDR3 DNA follows: TGTGCCAGCAGCCCGGGACAGATCTCTGGAAACACCATATATTTT. As protein: CASSPGQISGNTIYF.